This is a list of T cell receptor beta chains from one sample in a study of cytomegalovirus exposure and HLA in healthy donors. Some clones are missing from TCRdb's copy, which holds only in-frame ones; the method was immunoSEQ multiplex PCR. The data contain approximately 110,000 clones, less than 80% of them seen just once; the ten biggest clones take up roughly 8%. Sequencing was carried out using PBMCs. The receptors derive from a woman between 50 and 59 years old in good health and CMV-seropositive. Each CDR3 is given with its conserved first and last residue. The D gene is left open where the match is weak. Clone size is shown for a subset of rows, as once, few, many or a class of expanded clone.

j_gene,d_gene,v_gene,abundance,CDR3aa,CDR3nt
TRBJ2-5,TRBD2,TRBV4-3,once,CASSQVAGFQETQYF,TGCGCCAGCAGCCAAGTAGCGGGCTTCCAAGAGACCCAGTACTTC
TRBJ1-3,NA,TRBV7-6,NA,CASSLASQVSGNTIYF,TGTGCCAGCAGCTTAGCGTCACAAGTCTCTGGAAACACCATATATTTT
TRBJ2-1,NA,TRBV10-3,few,CAISEGPGNEQFF,TGTGCCATCAGTGAGGGGCCGGGAAATGAGCAGTTCTTC
TRBJ2-6,TRBD2,TRBV7-9,few,CASSLQGLAGGSGANVLTF,TGTGCCAGCAGCTTACAGGGACTAGCGGGAGGCTCTGGGGCCAACGTCCTGACTTTC
TRBJ1-2,TRBD1,TRBV5-4,few,CASSLPGQAANYGYTF,TGTGCCAGCAGCTTGCCGGGACAGGCCGCTAACTATGGCTACACCTTC
TRBJ1-4,NA,TRBV5-4,few,CASSMDGGANEKLFF,TGTGCCAGCAGCATGGATGGGGGGGCTAATGAAAAACTGTTTTTT
TRBJ1-2,NA,TRBV27,NA,CASSLSKDRRPYGYTF,TGTGCCAGCAGTTTATCGAAGGACAGAAGACCCTATGGCTACACCTTC
TRBJ2-3,TRBD2,TRBV6-5,NA,CASSLSGGTDTQYF,TGTGCCAGCAGTTTGAGCGGGGGGACAGATACGCAGTATTTT
TRBJ2-2,TRBD2,TRBV6-1,NA,CASGLAENTGELFF,TGTGCCAGCGGGCTAGCGGAGAACACCGGGGAGCTGTTTTTT
TRBJ1-1,NA,TRBV6-1,NA,CASRGSNTEAFF,TGTGCCAGCAGGGGCTCGAACACTGAAGCTTTCTTT
TRBJ2-7,NA,TRBV27,NA,CASMSAVGRGYEQYF,TGTGCCAGCATGTCGGCAGTTGGCAGGGGCTACGAGCAGTACTTC
TRBJ2-1,TRBD2,TRBV7-2,NA,CASSSRSGRVGNEQFF,TGTGCCAGCAGCTCCAGGAGCGGGAGAGTAGGCAATGAGCAGTTCTTC
TRBJ1-2,NA,TRBV7-9,NA,CASSFWTAGNYGYTF,TGTGCCAGCAGCTTTTGGACAGCTGGAAACTATGGCTACACCTTC
TRBJ2-7,TRBD2,TRBV4-1,NA,CASSQDWTSGVYEQYF,TGCGCCAGCAGCCAAGACTGGACTAGCGGAGTCTACGAGCAGTACTTC
TRBJ2-5,NA,TRBV7-2,NA,CASSLEAPRQYF,TGTGCCAGCAGCTTGGAGGCCCCCCGTCAGTACTTC
TRBJ2-3,NA,TRBV9,few,CASSSQGTLSTDTQYF,TGTGCCAGCAGCTCGCAGGGAACTTTGAGCACAGATACGCAGTATTTT
TRBJ2-7,NA,TRBV7-3,NA,CASSHLRGQGPYEQYF,TGTGCCAGCAGCCACCTCCGGGGCCAGGGGCCCTACGAGCAGTACTTC
TRBJ1-4,TRBD1,TRBV6-1,once,CASGKDRANEKLFF,TGTGCCAGCGGAAAAGACAGGGCCAATGAAAAACTGTTTTTT
TRBJ2-1,TRBD1,TRBV7-6,NA,CASSSDQGAWGNEQFF,TGTGCCAGCAGCTCTGACCAGGGGGCGTGGGGCAATGAGCAGTTCTTC